The text below deals with one T cell receptor beta chain. This entry comes from a study of blood T cell repertoires in COVID-19. In the study overall: Samples taken during acute and convalescent COVID-19 were collected in the United States, Italy and Spain.

The table came from immunoSEQ multiplex PCR; TCRdb's copy has only in-frame clones and leaves some out. The table shows around 250,000 clones, with almost 85% occurring only once. J lost 6 bases, V lost 4 bases, and 11 bases had no gene match. CDR1 is MDHEN, CDR2 SYDVKM, per germline. The CDR3 is 15 residues long. The chain has TRBV28 and TRBJ2-7; the match to TRBD1 covers 8 bases. The sample comprised peripheral blood. The sequence was obtained from a man over 45 with active or convalescent COVID-19. Here the CDR3 reads CASSSGGGTGGEQYF. CDR3 nucleotides: TGTGCCAGCAGTTCCGGAGGAGGGACAGGAGGCGAGCAGTACTTC.